These 17 T cell receptor beta chains were all obtained from the same sample, sequenced in a study of T cell responses to AZD1222 COVID-19 vaccine. Assay used: immunoSEQ multiplex PCR; TCRdb lists only in-frame clones, some missing. The sample has about 120,000 clones; about nine tenths are singletons. This material consisted of peripheral blood, taken on day 0 of AZD1222 vaccination. The receptors were sampled from an adult in good health.

This chain uses TRBV19 with TRBJ1-4; 8 nucleotides match TRBD1. Germline assignment: CDR1 LNHDA and CDR2 SQIVND (reference sequence). The CDR3 totals 17 residues. Unmatched junction bases numbered 13, after V lost 7 bases and J lost 3 bases. CDR3 nucleotides: TGTGCCAGTACCATTGGACAGGGAAGACGGGCTAATGAAAAACTGTTTTTT. Translation gives CASTIGQGRRANEKLFF.

This chain connects TRBV7-6 to TRBJ2-3; D remains unclear. The CDR3 loop spans 12 amino acids. From germline, CDR1 is SGHVS and CDR2 FNYEAQ. Trimming shortened V by 1 base and J by 6 bases, and 5 bases separated the two germline ends. CDR3 in amino acids: CASSLVGDTQYF. The DNA of the CDR3 is TGTGCCAGCAGCTTAGTCGGGGATACGCAGTATTTT. The complete variable domain, with remaining parts taken from reference TRBV7-6 and TRBJ2-3, reads GAGVSQSPRYKVTKRGQDVALRCDPISGHVSLYWYRQALGQGPEFLTYFNYEAQQDKSGLPNDRFSAERPEGSISTLTIQRTEQRDSAMYRCASSLVGDTQYFGPGTRLTVL.

This chain uses TRBV23-1 with TRBJ1-5; a weak D match, TRBD1 (5 bases). TRBV23-1 is placed among ORFs of uncertain function. The CDR3 sequence is 13 residues long. V was clipped by 3 bases and J by 6 bases, with 9 bases between them. CDR3 bases: TGCGCCAGCAGTCAGGGGGAGCGTCAGCCCCAGCATTTT. Translating it yields CASSQGERQPQHF.

Only one count was recorded for this clone. The chain couples TRBV6-6 to TRBJ1-2; 10 bases fit TRBD1. Trimming took 6 bases from V and 7 from J; bases not matched to a gene: 11. The CDR3 runs to 15 residues. From germline, CDR1 is MNHNY and CDR2 SVGAGI (reference sequence). The chain's CDR3 is CASSYQGTGDRGYTF. CDR3 bases: TGTGCCAGCAGCTACCAGGGGACAGGGGATCGTGGCTACACCTTC.

The rearrangement links TRBV5-6 to TRBJ2-2; the D gene is possibly TRBD2 (5 bases). This CDR3 is 17 amino acids long. Germline V CDR1 and CDR2: SGHDT, YYEEEE. With 4 bases removed from V and 2 bases from J, the gap between germline ends came to 18 bases. The DNA for the CDR3 is TGTGCCAGCAGCCCCCTAAGGCCGGGGAGCAACACCGGGGAGCTGTTTTTT. Protein product: CASSPLRPGSNTGELFF. The complete variable domain, with remaining parts taken from reference TRBV5-6 and TRBJ2-2, reads DAGVTQSPTHLIKTRGQQVTLRCSPKSGHDTVSWYQQALGQGPQFIFQYYEEEERQRGNFPDRFSGHQFPNYSSELNVNALLLGDSALYLCASSPLRPGSNTGELFFGEGSRLTVL.

This clone was seen only a few times. The rearrangement joins TRBV6-5 to TRBJ1-1, with D perhaps TRBD1 (5 bases). V lost 8 bases and J lost 1, with 14 bases in between. This CDR3 has 14 amino acids. CDR1 and CDR2 from the germline V gene are MNHEY and SVGAGI. The CDR3 DNA reads as TGTGCCAGCGGGGCGGGTTGGAAGAACACTGAAGCTTTCTTT. Translation gives CASGAGWKNTEAFF.

The CDR3 loop reads CASSQGRGRQDEKLFF. The CDR3 DNA reads as TGTGCCAGCAGCCAAGGAAGGGGAAGGCAGGATGAAAAACTGTTTTTT. This chain connects TRBV4-2 to TRBJ1-4; the D gene is possibly TRBD1 (5 bases). The germline V and J ends were trimmed by 1 base and 6 bases, with 15 bases remaining between them. Germline V CDR1 and CDR2: LGHNA, YNFKEQ. CDR3 size: 16 residues.

CDR3 region: CASSMGLAGDEQYF. The CDR3 DNA is TGTGCCAGTAGTATGGGACTAGCGGGCGACGAGCAGTACTTC. The chain employs TRBV19 and TRBJ2-7; 12 bases map to TRBD2. The CDR3 runs to 14 residues. CDR1 and CDR2 from the germline V gene are LNHDA and SQIVND (reference sequence). J gave up 5 bases and V 3 bases, and 2 bases lay outside the gene matches.

The V gene is TRBV19, the J gene TRBJ2-7; no firm D call. V was pared by 6 bases and J by 0 bases, with 12 bases between. The CDR3 sequence is 14 residues long. Germline CDR1 is LNHDA and CDR2 is SQIVND (reference sequence). The CDR3 is CASRLTPSSYEQYF. CDR3 DNA sequence: TGTGCCAGTAGGTTGACACCGAGCTCCTACGAGCAGTACTTC. Full variable domain (remainder filled in from reference TRBV19 and TRBJ2-7): DGGITQSPKYLFRKEGQNVTLSCEQNLNHDAMYWYRQDPGQGLRLIYYSQIVNDFQKGDIAEGYSVSREKKESFPLTVTSAQKNPTAFYLCASRLTPSSYEQYFGPGTRLTVT.

The chain joins TRBV28 to TRBJ1-5, with TRBD1 as a possible D gene (5 bases). Germline V gives CDR1 MDHEN, CDR2 SYDVKM. V was cut by 4 bases and J by 6 bases, with 16 bases left in between. The CDR3 is 15 residues long. The CDR3 bases are TGTGCCAGCAGTTCGGTCCCAGGGAGGGGTCAGCCCCAGCATTTT. This codes for CASSSVPGRGQPQHF. The full variable domain, with the rest looked up from reference TRBV28 and TRBJ1-5, is DVKVTQSSRYLVKRTGEKVFLECVQDMDHENMFWYRQDPGLGLRLIYFSYDVKMKEKGDIPEGYSVSREKKERFSLILESASTNQTSMYLCASSSVPGRGQPQHFGDGTRLSIL.

The genes are TRBV28 and TRBJ1-2, with 8 positions matching TRBD1. The CDR3 contains 16 residues. Germline CDR1 MDHEN, CDR2 SYDVKM. The ends lost 6 bases at V and 4 bases at J; junction bases unmatched: 13. The CDR3 here is CASRQTGQGSTYGYTF. The CDR3 DNA follows: TGTGCCAGCAGGCAGACCGGACAGGGCAGCACCTATGGCTACACCTTC.

CDR3 in DNA: TGTGCCAGCAGTTACCTCGGGGGGGGGCTCTATGGCTACACCTTC. It specifies CASSYLGGGLYGYTF. The chain employs TRBV6-5 and TRBJ1-2, with D possibly TRBD1 on 6 matching bases. The germline V and J ends were trimmed by 2 bases and 4 bases, with 14 bases remaining between them. The CDR3 is made up of 15 amino acids. Per the germline V gene, CDR1 is MNHEY and CDR2 is SVGAGI.

CDR3 sequence reads: CASSPQGARSSKQPQHF. The DNA of the CDR3 is TGTGCCAGCAGTCCCCAGGGGGCACGATCGAGTAAACAGCCCCAGCATTTT. The chain uses TRBV6-6 and TRBJ1-5; TRBD1 matches 8 bases. V lost 5 bases to trimming and J lost 7 bases; unmatched junction nucleotides: 16. From germline, CDR1 is MNHNY and CDR2 SVGAGI (reference sequence). The CDR3 has 17 amino acids.

The chain links TRBV24-1 to TRBJ1-2, with D possibly matching TRBD1 (6 bases). Trimming pared 6 bases from V and 6 bases from J, leaving 10 bases between. Per germline, CDR1 KGHDR and CDR2 SFDVKD. The CDR3 contains 12 residues. The CDR3 coding sequence is TGTGCCACCAGTAATAACAGGGATGGCTACACCTTC. Its protein is CATSNNRDGYTF.

The chain joins TRBV19 to TRBJ2-1; D may be TRBD1 or TRBD2 (5 bases each). The V end was cut by 7 bases, the J end by 0 bases, with 16 bases between. Looked up from germline, CDR1 is LNHDA and CDR2 is SQIVND (reference sequence). The CDR3 spans 16 residues. The DNA for the CDR3 is TGTGCCAGTAAGAGGGGCTCATCCAACTCCTACAATGAGCAGTTCTTC. It specifies CASKRGSSNSYNEQFF.

The chain uses TRBV4-2 and TRBJ2-3, with D tentatively TRBD1 (6 bases). The length of the CDR3 is 15 residues. V was pared by 0 bases and J by 2 bases, with 9 bases between. CDR1 and CDR2 (germline): LGHNA, YNFKEQ. In DNA, the CDR3 is TGTGCCAGCAGCCAAGATGGGGGCGCCACAGATACGCAGTATTTT. It is translated as CASSQDGGATDTQYF.

This clone was observed a handful of times. This chain joins TRBV4-2 and TRBJ2-2, with D possibly TRBD2 on 5 matching bases. V lost 3 bases and J lost 3, with 14 bases in between. CDR1 LGHNA and CDR2 YNFKEQ come from the germline V gene. The CDR3 contains 16 residues. The CDR3 sequence is CASSQMRDRHTGELFF. The CDR3 bases are TGTGCCAGCAGCCAGATGAGGGATAGGCACACCGGGGAGCTGTTTTTT.